This entry describes one TCR beta chain. Original analysis: From reference gene primer amplification, estimates of nucleated cell counts were derived. TCRdb's table, derived via immunoSEQ multiplex PCR, lists solely in-frame clones and lacks some. That table gives V, J and clone size, and the DNA gave D and trimming. The sample records hundreds of thousands of clones, more than 70% being singletons. The data stem from a study of blood T cell repertoires in COVID-19. Study-level background: COVID-19 samples from acute and convalescent phases originated in the United States, Italy and Spain. T cells, B-cell-depleted T cells, or PBMCs provided the cDNA or gDNA that served as material.

CDR3 length: 15 amino acids. Trimming took 1 base from V and 0 from J; bases not matched to a gene: 3. Germline values: CDR1 GTSNPN, CDR2 SVGIG (reference sequence). J is TRBJ2-1 and V is TRBV30, with 7 bases aligning to TRBD1. The clonotype originates from a woman aged 40 to 50 who had recovered from COVID-19. The sequencing sample was made of peripheral blood. The CDR3 region has the DNA TGTGCCTGGAGTGGGGACAGACACTCCTACAATGAGCAGTTCTTC. Protein: CAWSGDRHSYNEQFF.